The rows below give T cell receptor beta chains drawn from one sample of a study of T cells in Graves' hyperthyroidism and ophthalmopathy. TCRdb analysed the multiplex PCR reads with MiXCR anew, one entry per CDR3 protein. This sample has about 710,000 distinct CDR3 sequences; about 16% occur once, and the top ten carry roughly 8%. The sequenced sample consisted of blood. The receptors originated from a young man with Graves' hyperthyroidism. Each CDR3 is given with its conserved first and last residue. D genes are given only for firm matches. Expanded clones are given a class, and other clones once, few, many or no size at all.

clone size: many
D gene: TRBD1
J gene: TRBJ1-6
V gene: TRBV18
CDR3 protein: CASSGTENSPLHF
CDR3 DNA: TGTGCCAGCTCAGGGACAGAAAATTCACCCCTCCACTTT

clone size: many
D gene: -
J gene: TRBJ2-1
V gene: TRBV29-1
CDR3 protein: CSVPGLEFHNEQFF
CDR3 DNA: TGCAGCGTCCCGGGGCTAGAGTTCCACAATGAGCAGTTCTTC

clone size: many
D gene: TRBD2
J gene: TRBJ2-7
V gene: TRBV7-2
CDR3 protein: CASRSGLASHEQYF
CDR3 DNA: TGTGCCAGCAGGTCGGGACTAGCGAGTCACGAGCAGTACTTC

clone size: many
D gene: TRBD1
J gene: TRBJ2-3
V gene: TRBV28
CDR3 protein: CASSLWGQTQYF
CDR3 DNA: TGTGCCAGCAGTTTATGGGGACAGACGCAGTATTTT

clone size: few
D gene: -
J gene: TRBJ2-3
V gene: TRBV5-1
CDR3 protein: CASSSSSPSTDTQYF
CDR3 DNA: TGCGCCAGCAGCTCGTCCTCGCCTAGCACAGATACGCAGTATTTT

clone size: -
D gene: TRBD1
J gene: TRBJ2-5
V gene: TRBV6-7
CDR3 protein: CASSYNRTGQYF
CDR3 DNA: TGTGCCAGCAGTTACAACCGGACAGGCCAGTACTTC

clone size: many
D gene: TRBD2
J gene: TRBJ2-3
V gene: TRBV6-1
CDR3 protein: CASSWTSGTSTDTQYF
CDR3 DNA: TGTGCCAGCAGTTGGACTAGCGGGACAAGCACAGATACGCAGTATTTT

clone size: many
D gene: -
J gene: TRBJ2-3
V gene: TRBV11-2
CDR3 protein: CASSESGTDTQYF
CDR3 DNA: TGTGCCAGCAGCGAGTCAGGCACAGATACGCAGTATTTT

clone size: many
D gene: -
J gene: TRBJ1-2
V gene: TRBV2
CDR3 protein: CASSPGALNGYTF
CDR3 DNA: TGTGCCAGCAGTCCAGGGGCCTTGAATGGCTACACCTTC

clone size: many
D gene: TRBD1
J gene: TRBJ2-5
V gene: TRBV7-9
CDR3 protein: CASSPPQGAETQYF
CDR3 DNA: TGTGCCAGCAGCCCCCCTCAGGGGGCGGAGACCCAGTACTTC

clone size: -
D gene: -
J gene: TRBJ1-2
V gene: TRBV10-3
CDR3 protein: CAISESSAAVNYGYTF
CDR3 DNA: TGTGCCATCAGTGAGTCGTCGGCGGCTGTTAACTATGGCTACACCTTC

clone size: many
D gene: -
J gene: TRBJ2-7
V gene: TRBV29-1
CDR3 protein: CSVGYSYEQYF
CDR3 DNA: TGCAGCGTTGGGTACTCCTACGAGCAGTACTTC

clone size: many
D gene: TRBD2
J gene: TRBJ2-1
V gene: TRBV11-2
CDR3 protein: CASSLRGSGREFYNEQFF
CDR3 DNA: TGTGCCAGCAGCTTAAGAGGTAGCGGGAGGGAATTCTACAATGAGCAGTTCTTC

clone size: few
D gene: -
J gene: TRBJ2-3
V gene: TRBV20-1
CDR3 protein: CSARDLRTDTQYF
CDR3 DNA: TGCAGTGCTAGAGATCTAAGGACAGATACGCAGTATTTT

clone size: -
D gene: TRBD2
J gene: TRBJ2-1
V gene: TRBV24-1
CDR3 protein: CATSPTGGRGFGNEQFF
CDR3 DNA: TGTGCCACCAGTCCCACGGGGGGGAGGGGCTTTGGCAATGAGCAGTTCTTC

clone size: -
D gene: -
J gene: TRBJ1-5
V gene: TRBV5-1
CDR3 protein: CASSLEAGGSGNQPQHF
CDR3 DNA: TGCGCCAGCAGCTTGGAAGCTGGGGGCAGCGGCAATCAGCCCCAGCATTTT

clone size: -
D gene: -
J gene: TRBJ1-2
V gene: TRBV20-1
CDR3 protein: CSASWGTNYGYTF
CDR3 DNA: TGCAGTGCTAGTTGGGGGACTAACTATGGCTACACCTTC

clone size: -
D gene: TRBD2
J gene: TRBJ2-1
V gene: TRBV2
CDR3 protein: CASSESSGVGQFF
CDR3 DNA: TGTGCCAGCAGTGAGTCTAGCGGTGTAGGGCAGTTCTTC

clone size: -
D gene: -
J gene: TRBJ2-3
V gene: TRBV9
CDR3 protein: CASSVNTLTDTQYF
CDR3 DNA: TGTGCCAGCAGCGTAAACACCTTAACAGATACGCAGTATTTT

clone size: few
D gene: -
J gene: TRBJ2-2
V gene: TRBV29-1
CDR3 protein: CSVEDWNTGELFF
CDR3 DNA: TGCAGCGTTGAAGATTGGAACACCGGGGAGCTGTTTTTT

clone size: few
D gene: -
J gene: TRBJ1-2
V gene: TRBV13
CDR3 protein: CASSLKWTVYGYTF
CDR3 DNA: TGTGCCAGCAGCCTGAAGTGGACAGTCTATGGCTACACCTTC

clone size: many
D gene: TRBD1
J gene: TRBJ1-6
V gene: TRBV5-1
CDR3 protein: CASSAAGTGNSPLHF
CDR3 DNA: TGCGCCAGCAGCGCCGCCGGGACAGGGAATTCACCCCTCCACTTT

clone size: many
D gene: -
J gene: TRBJ2-5
V gene: TRBV7-2
CDR3 protein: CASSSPGTRRLETQYF
CDR3 DNA: TGTGCCAGCAGCTCCCCCGGGACTCGTAGACTGGAGACCCAGTACTTC

clone size: few
D gene: -
J gene: TRBJ1-6
V gene: TRBV6-2/TRBV6-3
CDR3 protein: CASRTPPVDMDNSPLHF
CDR3 DNA: TGTGCCAGCAGGACACCCCCGGTGGATATGGATAATTCACCCCTCCACTTT